Below, 25 T cell receptor beta chains from the same sample are listed, as sequenced in a study of T-cell memory formation after mild COVID-19. Each CDR3 protein gets one entry after TCRdb re-called the 5' RACE reads with MiXCR. The sample lists around 4,400 distinct CDR3 sequences, about 24% occurring once. The sequenced sample was PBMCs or a T cell subset sorted from them (not recorded which). The receptors here all came from an adult who had mild COVID-19 (a few samples of this study predate the infection). Cell type and time point are not known.

This clonotype is medium-sized. J is TRBJ2-7 and V is TRBV4-3; weak D call: TRBD2 (7 bases). The V end was cut by 4 bases, the J end by 3 bases, with 13 bases between. The length of the CDR3 is 14 residues. The V gene's germline CDR1 is LGHNA and CDR2 YSLEER. The CDR3 sequence: CASSLGGLFYEQYF. The DNA of the CDR3 is TGCGCCAGCAGCCTCGGGGGGCTCTTCTACGAGCAGTACTTC.

Relative to its sample, this clonotype is medium-sized (0.01 to 0.1%). The rearrangement joins TRBV7-8 to TRBJ2-5; D not certain. CDR3 size: 11 residues. Germline loops: CDR1 SGHVS, CDR2 FQNEAQ. V lost 1 base and J lost 7, with 4 bases in between. The DNA of the CDR3 is TGTGCCAGCAGCTTAGATGTGACCCAGTACTTC. Its translation: CASSLDVTQYF.

By frequency in the sample, this clonotype is medium-sized. This chain links TRBV11-2 with TRBJ2-7, with 10 nucleotides matching TRBD2. With 1 base clipped from V and 3 bases from J, the junction kept 9 bases outside the gene matches. The CDR3 extends over 17 amino acids. CDR1 SGHAT and CDR2 FQNNGV come from the germline V gene. For the CDR3, the DNA is TGTGCCAGCAGCTTAGTGGTTTCTGGGACTAGCGACTACGAGCAGTACGTC. Its translation is CASSLVVSGTSDYEQYV.

This clonotype is medium-sized (0.01 to 0.1%). The chain links TRBV7-2 to TRBJ2-3; D call uncertain. The V gene's germline CDR1 is SGHTA and CDR2 FQGNSA. V was shortened by 8 bases and J by 3 bases, with 9 bases between the two germline ends. This CDR3 is 12 amino acids long. The CDR3 reads CASAQWTDTQYF. The CDR3 coding sequence is TGTGCCAGCGCCCAGTGGACAGATACGCAGTATTTT.

This clonotype qualifies as medium-sized. The V and J genes are TRBV3-1 and TRBJ2-6; perhaps TRBD1 as D (5 bases). CDR3 size: 15 residues. The V end lost 5 bases, the J end lost 4 bases, and 12 bases lay between the germline ends. From germline, CDR1 is LGHDT and CDR2 YNNKEL (reference sequence). CDR3 region: CASSSQGSGANVLTF. CDR3 nucleotides: TGTGCCAGCAGCTCCCAGGGATCCGGGGCCAACGTCCTGACTTTC.

This clonotype is categorized as medium-sized. V usage is TRBV19 and J usage is TRBJ2-3, with 10 bases matching TRBD2. The J segment lost 2 bases and the V segment lost 4 bases, leaving 9 bases of the junction unmatched. The V gene's germline CDR1 is LNHDA and CDR2 SQIVND (reference sequence). The length of the CDR3 is 17 residues. CDR3 sequence reads: CASSRGAGGPDTDTQYF. CDR3 sequence (DNA): TGTGCCAGTAGTAGGGGAGCGGGGGGGCCTGACACAGATACGCAGTATTTT.

Judged by abundance, this clonotype is medium-sized (0.01 to 0.1%). The chain links TRBV27 to TRBJ2-1; 14 bases are shared with TRBD2. The CDR3 consists of 18 residues. V shed 5 bases, J shed 4 bases, and the junction held 10 bases outside the gene matches. Germline values: CDR1 MNHEY, CDR2 SMNVEV (reference sequence). In DNA form, the CDR3 reads TGTGCCAGCAGTCCACTTGGGACTAGCGGGGGTCTGTACAATGAGCAGTTCTTC. Protein: CASSPLGTSGGLYNEQFF.

This chain joins TRBV12-3 or TRBV12-4 and TRBJ2-3; TRBD1 agrees at 8 bases. CDR3 length: 13 amino acids. The trim removed 6 bases at V and 4 bases at J, leaving 3 bases unmatched. Here the CDR3 reads CASSTGQADTQYF. In DNA, the CDR3 is TGTGCCAGCAGCACGGGACAGGCAGATACGCAGTATTTT.

By frequency in the sample, this clonotype is medium-sized. The chain couples TRBV4-3 to TRBJ1-5; no clear D. Trimming stripped 0 bases from V and 5 bases from J, with 5 bases between. From germline, CDR1 is LGHNA and CDR2 YSLEER. This CDR3 is 13 amino acids long. CDR3 protein: CASSQDGYQPQHF. The CDR3 nucleotides are TGCGCCAGCAGCCAAGATGGCTATCAGCCCCAGCATTTT.

This clonotype is categorized as medium-sized. The CDR3 here is CASSLAPDSNQPQHF. In nucleotides, the CDR3 is TGCGCCAGCAGCTTGGCACCCGATAGCAATCAGCCCCAGCATTTT. This chain links TRBV5-1 with TRBJ1-5, with no clear D. This CDR3 has 15 residues. The V gene's germline CDR1 is SGHRS and CDR2 YFSETQ. The ends were cut back, 0 bases at V and 0 bases at J, with 7 bases in the middle.

This clonotype rates as medium-sized. V and J are TRBV11-2 and TRBJ1-6; D may be TRBD1 (5 bases). This CDR3 spans 14 amino acids. CDR1 is SGHAT, CDR2 FQNNGV, per germline. V lost 5 bases to trimming and J lost 7 bases, with 12 bases between them. CDR3 sequence reads: CASSVRDQNSPLHF. CDR3 DNA: TGTGCCAGCAGCGTCCGGGACCAAAATTCACCCCTCCACTTT.

This clonotype is termed medium-sized (0.01 to 0.1%). This sequence joins TRBV24-1 and TRBJ2-2; the D gene is possibly TRBD1 (6 bases). The V gene's germline CDR1 is KGHDR and CDR2 SFDVKD. V dropped 7 bases and J dropped 6 bases, with 8 bases sitting between them. This CDR3 contains 12 residues. DNA for the CDR3: TGTGCCACCAGGGGGGCCTCCGGGGAGCTGTTTTTT. It is translated as CATRGASGELFF.

This clonotype is deemed medium-sized. V and J are TRBV18 and TRBJ2-7, with 9 positions matching TRBD1. After removal of 6 bases from V and 3 bases from J, the junction contained 6 bases not matched to a gene. CDR1 is KGHSH, CDR2 LQKENI, per germline. The CDR3 has 14 amino acids. The CDR3 sequence: CASSPTGGDYEQYF. In DNA form, the CDR3 reads TGTGCCAGCTCCCCAACAGGGGGCGACTACGAGCAGTACTTC.

The chain combines TRBV6-5 with TRBJ2-5; 8 bases match TRBD2. The CDR3 sequence is 17 residues long. Losses at the gene ends were 2 bases for V and 4 bases for J; bases not matched to a gene: 12. CDR1 and CDR2 from the germline V gene are MNHEY and SVGAGI. The CDR3 nucleotides read TGTGCCAGCAGTTACCCTAAAGCGGGAGAGGGAGGAGAGACCCAGTACTTC. Protein: CASSYPKAGEGGETQYF.

This chain connects TRBV24-1 to TRBJ2-7; maybe TRBD2 (5 bases). V dropped 5 bases and J dropped 3 bases, with 7 bases sitting between them. Germline V gives CDR1 KGHDR, CDR2 SFDVKD. This CDR3 comprises 12 residues. CDR3 nucleotides: TGTGCCACCAGTGCGGGGAGCTACGAGCAGTACTTC. Residues: CATSAGSYEQYF.

This clonotype was recorded once. The chain recombines TRBV7-6 with TRBJ2-7, with 7 bases matching TRBD1. Germline V gene data show CDR1 as SGHVS and CDR2 as FNYEAQ. Losses at the gene ends were 6 bases for V and 1 base for J; bases not matched to a gene: 9. This CDR3 has 15 residues. CDR3 amino acids: CASSSNTGQSYEQYF. The CDR3 DNA follows: TGTGCCAGCAGTTCCAATACGGGACAGTCCTACGAGCAGTACTTC.

The chain is built from TRBV5-4 and TRBJ2-7; 7 nucleotides align to TRBD1. The germline V gene has CDR1 SGHNT and CDR2 YYREEE (reference sequence). The CDR3 has 15 amino acids. V was clipped by 4 bases and J by 0 bases; unmatched bases: 7. CDR3 residues: CASSRKTGNSYEQYF. The CDR3 DNA reads TGTGCCAGCAGCCGGAAGACAGGGAACTCCTACGAGCAGTACTTC.

This clonotype is medium-sized within its sample. The rearrangement joins TRBV5-5 to TRBJ1-6; D possibly corresponds to TRBD1 (5 bases). Trimming removed 2 bases at V and 6 bases at J, with 12 bases between. The CDR3 contains 15 residues. Germline V gene lookup returns CDR1 SGHKS and CDR2 YYEKEE (reference sequence). The CDR3 DNA is TGTGCCAGCAGCTTCCCGGGACGGGGTAATTCACCCCTCCACTTT. Amino acids: CASSFPGRGNSPLHF.

A single count supports this clonotype. The rearrangement joins TRBV5-1 to TRBJ2-1; D ambiguous. V lost 2 bases to trimming and J lost 3 bases, with 9 bases between them. The CDR3 sequence is 14 residues long. CDR1 SGHRS and CDR2 YFSETQ come from the germline V gene. The CDR3 bases are TGCGCCAGCAGCTTAGCCCCAGACTACAATGAGCAGTTCTTC. Encoded protein: CASSLAPDYNEQFF.

This clonotype qualifies as medium-sized. This chain connects TRBV7-2 to TRBJ2-5, with 8 nucleotides matching TRBD2. Germline CDR1 and CDR2: SGHTA and FQGNSA. V shed 5 bases and J 3 bases; nucleotides not matched to a gene: 5. This CDR3 spans 14 amino acids. CDR3 sequence (DNA): TGTGCCAGCAGCCGAAGCGGGGGCAAAGAGACCCAGTACTTC. This translates into CASSRSGGKETQYF.

This clonotype is deemed medium-sized (0.01 to 0.1%). The chain uses TRBV12-5 and TRBJ1-1, with D unclear. The V end was cut by 4 bases, the J end by 4 bases, with 10 bases between. There are 13 residues in the CDR3. Per the germline V gene, CDR1 is LGHNT and CDR2 is FRNRAP. This CDR3 is CASGSGVGTEAFF. The DNA of the CDR3 is TGTGCTAGTGGTTCGGGTGTGGGCACTGAAGCTTTCTTT. The whole variable domain, remainder taken from reference TRBV12-5 and TRBJ1-1, is DARVTQTPRHKVTEMGQEVTMRCQPILGHNTVFWYRQTMMQGLELLAYFRNRAPLDDSGMPKDRFSAEMPDATLATLKIQPSEPRDSAVYFCASGSGVGTEAFFGQGTRLTVV.

By share, this clonotype ranks as medium-sized (0.01 to 0.1%). The chain joins TRBV29-1 to TRBJ2-3, with D hard to call. V shed 3 bases and J shed 2 bases, with 12 bases lying between them. CDR1 and CDR2 from the germline V gene are SQVTM and ANQGSEA. This CDR3 contains 14 residues. CDR3: CSVEKTRTTDTQYF. The CDR3 DNA reads as TGCAGCGTTGAGAAGACACGGACCACAGATACGCAGTATTTT.

This clonotype was observed a few times. This sequence joins TRBV10-2 and TRBJ1-2, with a weak D call TRBD1 (5 bases). CDR3 length equals 12 residues. The germline V gene has CDR1 WSHSY and CDR2 SAAADI. V was trimmed by 6 bases and J by 8 bases, leaving 13 bases between them. CDR3 DNA: TGCGCCAGCAGCGATCGGGGGATAGGCTACACCTTC. Protein sequence: CASSDRGIGYTF.

By sample share, this clonotype is medium-sized. The J gene is TRBJ2-3, the V gene TRBV20-1; weak D call: TRBD2 (5 bases). The germline CDR1 and CDR2 sequences are DFQATT and SNEGSKA (reference sequence). V gave up 1 base and J gave up 0 bases, with 20 bases separating them. The CDR3 is made up of 18 amino acids. DNA for the CDR3: TGCAGTGCTAGAGCGATCTTCCTTGTGGGAGCTAGCACAGATACGCAGTATTTT. It yields the protein CSARAIFLVGASTDTQYF.

In DNA, the CDR3 is TGCGCCAGCAGGGGGGGAAACGCCTACAATGAGCAGTTCTTC. Amino acids: CASRGGNAYNEQFF. The chain has TRBV5-1 and TRBJ2-1; TRBD2 might be the D (6 bases). This CDR3 is 14 amino acids long. Trimming took off 5 bases at V and 2 bases at J, with 11 bases between the two ends. Germline lookup yields CDR1 SGHRS and CDR2 YFSETQ.